One and the same sample provided the 20 T cell receptor beta chains below, sequenced in a study of technical replicates of blood from a handful of donors (dated by TCRdb to 2016 to 2017). Library method: the immunoSEQ multiplex PCR assay. TCRdb re-hosts the immuneACCESS table, in-frame sequences only. Its copies lack some clones; in the studies checked, an unresolved V gene accounts for under half of them, and the cause for the rest is not known. Within this sample are 9,500 to 15,000 clones, with roughly 93% of them counted one time only. About 8.9% of the sample goes to the ten largest clones. The specimen was PBMCs. These TCRs come from a human donor in good health.

The chain links TRBV7-2 to TRBJ2-1, with 9 bases fitting TRBD2. The CDR3 loop spans 15 amino acids. J was trimmed by 3 bases and V by 1 base; bases with no gene match: 1. Germline CDR1 and CDR2: SGHTA and FQGNSA. CDR3 sequence: CASSLDSGSYNEQFF. In DNA, the CDR3 is TGTGCCAGCAGCTTAGATAGCGGGAGCTACAATGAGCAGTTCTTC. Supplemented by reference TRBV7-2 and TRBJ2-1, the full variable domain reads GAGVSQSPSNKVTEKGKDVELRCDPISGHTALYWYRQSLGQGLEFLIYFQGNSAPDKSGLPSDRFSAERTGGSVSTLTIQRTQQEDSAVYLCASSLDSGSYNEQFFGPGTRLTVL.

CDR3 DNA: TGTGCCAGCAGCAGCATACAGGGGGGGAATGAAAAACTGTTTTTT. This translates into CASSSIQGGNEKLFF. The chain has TRBV6-1 and TRBJ1-4; 8 bases agree with TRBD1. Germline CDR1 reads MNHNS; CDR2 reads SASEGT. The CDR3 loop spans 15 amino acids. With V trimmed by 6 bases and J by 5 bases, 8 bases remained unmatched.

This sequence joins TRBV11-2 and TRBJ1-3, with D uncertain. The CDR3 covers 16 residues. Germline-derived CDR1 and CDR2 are SGHAT and FQNNGV. V was shortened by 4 bases and J by 0 bases, with 13 bases between the two germline ends. The CDR3 loop reads CASSSGLTSSGNTIYF. Written as DNA, the CDR3 is TGTGCCAGCAGCTCAGGTCTGACGAGCTCTGGAAACACCATATATTTT.

This chain uses TRBV18 with TRBJ2-1; D may be TRBD2 (6 bases). Germline V gene lookup returns CDR1 KGHSH and CDR2 LQKENI. V was trimmed by 3 bases and J by 8 bases, leaving 14 bases between them. The CDR3 is made up of 14 amino acids. The CDR3 here is CASSPAGSGDEQFF. The CDR3 region has the DNA TGTGCCAGCTCACCTGCCGGTAGCGGTGATGAGCAGTTCTTC.

This rearrangement joins TRBV10-1 to TRBJ2-7; maybe TRBD2 (5 bases). Germline V lookup: CDR1 WNHNN, CDR2 SYGVQD (reference sequence). The CDR3 runs 15 residues. The ends were cut back, 4 bases at V and 4 bases at J, with 17 bases in the middle. The CDR3 DNA sequence: TGCGCCAGCAGTGGCCCGGGAACAAGGAAATACGAGCAGTACTTC. It codes for CASSGPGTRKYEQYF.

The chain employs TRBV27 and TRBJ2-1; 10 positions match TRBD2. V shed 5 bases, J shed 4 bases, and the junction held 11 bases outside the gene matches. CDR1 and CDR2 (germline): MNHEY, SMNVEV (reference sequence). The length of the CDR3 is 17 residues. The CDR3 loop is CASSGTLAGGLYNEQFF. CDR3 in DNA: TGTGCCAGCAGTGGGACCTTAGCGGGGGGATTATACAATGAGCAGTTCTTC.

V is TRBV5-6 and J is TRBJ2-2; 8 bases map to TRBD2. Germline CDR1 reads SGHDT; CDR2 reads YYEEEE. V shed 6 bases, J shed 6 bases, and the junction held 13 bases outside the gene matches. The CDR3 totals 16 residues. The CDR3 here is CASTATGLVRSGELFF. The CDR3 region has the DNA TGTGCCAGCACCGCAACGGGACTAGTCCGATCCGGGGAGCTGTTTTTT.

The chain couples TRBV18 to TRBJ2-7; D is perhaps TRBD2 (7 bases). CDR1 KGHSH and CDR2 LQKENI come from the germline V gene. CDR3 length: 15 residues. The V end was cut by 3 bases, the J end by 5 bases, with 17 bases between. The CDR3 reads CASSPRAGAEDEQYF. The CDR3 region has the DNA TGTGCCAGCTCACCCAGGGCGGGGGCCGAGGACGAGCAGTACTTC.

The chain has TRBV30 and TRBJ2-4; 9 bases align to TRBD2. This CDR3 has 16 amino acids. Trimming cost V 2 bases and J 6 bases; bases outside gene matches: 11. Germline V gene lookup returns CDR1 GTSNPN and CDR2 SVGIG (reference sequence). CDR3 sequence (DNA): TGTGCCTGGAGTCCACGGGCGGGAGGGCAGGGAAACATTCAGTACTTC. Translation gives CAWSPRAGGQGNIQYF.

The chain employs TRBV19 and TRBJ2-2; 10 bases are a match to TRBD2. The germline V gene encodes CDR1 LNHDA and CDR2 SQIVND (reference sequence). The ends lost 6 bases at V and 0 bases at J; junction bases unmatched: 4. CDR3 length equals 16 residues. CDR3 nucleotides: TGTGCCAGTAGGGGGGGACTAGCGACGAACACCGGGGAGCTGTTTTTT. Translated, it gives CASRGGLATNTGELFF.

The chain recombines TRBV11-3 with TRBJ2-2; 10 positions agree with TRBD2. The length of the CDR3 is 17 residues. After removal of 1 base from V and 4 bases from J, the junction contained 6 bases not matched to a gene. Per germline, CDR1 SGHNT and CDR2 YENEEA. The CDR3: CASSLGSLAGVTGELFF. The CDR3 DNA reads as TGTGCCAGCAGCTTAGGGTCGCTAGCGGGAGTCACCGGGGAGCTGTTTTTT.

The chain joins TRBV5-1 to TRBJ2-1, with D perhaps matching TRBD2 (6 bases). Looked up from germline, CDR1 is SGHRS and CDR2 is YFSETQ. V lost 4 bases, J lost 0 bases, and 23 bases lay in between. The CDR3 consists of 19 residues. This CDR3 is CASSLIGTQQRVSYNEQFF. In DNA, the CDR3 is TGCGCCAGCAGCCTCATTGGAACCCAACAGCGGGTCTCCTACAATGAGCAGTTCTTC. Variable domain in full (rest from reference TRBV5-1 and TRBJ2-1): KAGVTQTPRYLIKTRGQQVTLSCSPISGHRSVSWYQQTPGQGLQFLFEYFSETQRNKGNFPGRFSGRQFSNSRSEMNVSTLELGDSALYLCASSLIGTQQRVSYNEQFFGPGTRLTVL.

The gene calls are TRBV5-3 and TRBJ1-1, with D possibly TRBD1 on 5 matching bases. TRBV5-3 is classed as an ORF, of uncertain function. V shed 8 bases and J shed 1 base, with 9 bases lying between them. The CDR3 length is 12 residues. DNA for the CDR3: TGTGCCAGTTCACAGGCGAACACTGAAGCTTTCTTT. Its translation: CASSQANTEAFF.

The J gene is TRBJ2-5, the V gene TRBV19, with 7 bases aligning to TRBD1. There are 17 residues in the CDR3. Germline CDR1 is LNHDA and CDR2 is SQIVND (reference sequence). V lost 2 bases, J lost 2 bases, and 11 bases stayed unmatched. The CDR3 here is CASSISGGIRGQETQYF. For the CDR3, the DNA is TGTGCCAGTAGTATATCGGGTGGGATCAGGGGGCAAGAGACCCAGTACTTC.

This rearrangement joins TRBV2 to TRBJ2-7, with 9 bases fitting TRBD2. Germline CDR1 and CDR2: SNHLY and FYNNEI. Trimming took 6 bases from V and 0 from J; bases not matched to a gene: 3. The CDR3 consists of 14 residues. The chain's CDR3 is CASRASGDSYEQYF. As DNA, the CDR3 is TGTGCCAGCAGGGCTAGCGGGGACTCCTACGAGCAGTACTTC.

The V call is TRBV25-1, the J call TRBJ2-3, with 9 bases aligning to TRBD2. With V trimmed by 4 bases and J by 2 bases, 4 bases remained unmatched. This CDR3 contains 15 residues. Germline lookup yields CDR1 MGHDK and CDR2 SYGVNS. CDR3 bases: TGTGCCAGCAGTGTAGCGGGAGTGGACACAGATACGCAGTATTTT. Translating gives CASSVAGVDTDTQYF.

The chain is built from TRBV10-2 and TRBJ2-7; maybe TRBD2 (6 bases). The V and J ends lost 4 bases and 5 bases respectively, with 12 bases between them. The germline V gene encodes CDR1 WSHSY and CDR2 SAAADI. This CDR3 has 13 amino acids. The CDR3 sequence is CASSVAGLNEQYF. In DNA form, the CDR3 reads TGCGCCAGCAGTGTCGCGGGATTGAACGAGCAGTACTTC.

This clone appeared once. The chain recombines TRBV14 with TRBJ2-7; 9 positions match TRBD2. The J segment lost 3 bases and the V segment lost 8 bases, leaving 5 bases of the junction unmatched. Germline assignment: CDR1 SGHDN and CDR2 FVKESK. The length of the CDR3 is 13 residues. The CDR3: CASRGGGDYEQYF. As DNA, the CDR3 is TGTGCCAGCCGGGGCGGGGGGGACTACGAGCAGTACTTC.

This clone was counted between two and nine times. V gene TRBV5-6 combines with J gene TRBJ1-1; D remains ambiguous. Trimming stripped 4 bases from V and 5 bases from J, with 15 bases between. The CDR3 has 14 amino acids. CDR1 SGHDT and CDR2 YYEEEE come from the germline V gene. This CDR3 reads CASSPRLAGTEAFF. The CDR3 nucleotides are TGTGCCAGCAGCCCCAGGTTAGCGGGGACTGAAGCTTTCTTT.

V usage is TRBV29-1 and J usage is TRBJ2-7; unclear D gene. The CDR3 sequence is 14 residues long. With 0 bases removed from V and 1 base from J, the gap between germline ends came to 10 bases. Germline V CDR1 and CDR2: SQVTM, ANQGSEA. The CDR3 region is CSVEDSAGSYEQYF. The CDR3, as DNA: TGCAGCGTTGAAGATTCTGCCGGTTCCTACGAGCAGTACTTC.